This record covers a single T cell receptor beta chain. This table comes from immunoSEQ multiplex PCR, and its TCRdb copy is limited to in-frame clones, with some not included. This sample has more than 100,000 clones; around 89% occur once, and the top ten carry about 1.5%. From germline, CDR1 is SGHVS and CDR2 FQNEAQ. The CDR3 has 15 residues. Unmatched junction bases numbered 6, after V lost 1 base and J lost 8 bases. This sample stems from a study of T cells in localized non-small cell lung cancer. This TCR was sampled from a female donor of 60 years or more with stage I lung adenocarcinoma. The sequencing here drew on peripheral blood, taken before any cancer treatment. This chain links TRBV7-8 with TRBJ2-1, with 9 bases matching TRBD1. In nucleotides, the CDR3 is TGTGCCAGCAGCTTAGATCAACAGGGGGCGGATGAGCAGTTCTTC. It codes for CASSLDQQGADEQFF.